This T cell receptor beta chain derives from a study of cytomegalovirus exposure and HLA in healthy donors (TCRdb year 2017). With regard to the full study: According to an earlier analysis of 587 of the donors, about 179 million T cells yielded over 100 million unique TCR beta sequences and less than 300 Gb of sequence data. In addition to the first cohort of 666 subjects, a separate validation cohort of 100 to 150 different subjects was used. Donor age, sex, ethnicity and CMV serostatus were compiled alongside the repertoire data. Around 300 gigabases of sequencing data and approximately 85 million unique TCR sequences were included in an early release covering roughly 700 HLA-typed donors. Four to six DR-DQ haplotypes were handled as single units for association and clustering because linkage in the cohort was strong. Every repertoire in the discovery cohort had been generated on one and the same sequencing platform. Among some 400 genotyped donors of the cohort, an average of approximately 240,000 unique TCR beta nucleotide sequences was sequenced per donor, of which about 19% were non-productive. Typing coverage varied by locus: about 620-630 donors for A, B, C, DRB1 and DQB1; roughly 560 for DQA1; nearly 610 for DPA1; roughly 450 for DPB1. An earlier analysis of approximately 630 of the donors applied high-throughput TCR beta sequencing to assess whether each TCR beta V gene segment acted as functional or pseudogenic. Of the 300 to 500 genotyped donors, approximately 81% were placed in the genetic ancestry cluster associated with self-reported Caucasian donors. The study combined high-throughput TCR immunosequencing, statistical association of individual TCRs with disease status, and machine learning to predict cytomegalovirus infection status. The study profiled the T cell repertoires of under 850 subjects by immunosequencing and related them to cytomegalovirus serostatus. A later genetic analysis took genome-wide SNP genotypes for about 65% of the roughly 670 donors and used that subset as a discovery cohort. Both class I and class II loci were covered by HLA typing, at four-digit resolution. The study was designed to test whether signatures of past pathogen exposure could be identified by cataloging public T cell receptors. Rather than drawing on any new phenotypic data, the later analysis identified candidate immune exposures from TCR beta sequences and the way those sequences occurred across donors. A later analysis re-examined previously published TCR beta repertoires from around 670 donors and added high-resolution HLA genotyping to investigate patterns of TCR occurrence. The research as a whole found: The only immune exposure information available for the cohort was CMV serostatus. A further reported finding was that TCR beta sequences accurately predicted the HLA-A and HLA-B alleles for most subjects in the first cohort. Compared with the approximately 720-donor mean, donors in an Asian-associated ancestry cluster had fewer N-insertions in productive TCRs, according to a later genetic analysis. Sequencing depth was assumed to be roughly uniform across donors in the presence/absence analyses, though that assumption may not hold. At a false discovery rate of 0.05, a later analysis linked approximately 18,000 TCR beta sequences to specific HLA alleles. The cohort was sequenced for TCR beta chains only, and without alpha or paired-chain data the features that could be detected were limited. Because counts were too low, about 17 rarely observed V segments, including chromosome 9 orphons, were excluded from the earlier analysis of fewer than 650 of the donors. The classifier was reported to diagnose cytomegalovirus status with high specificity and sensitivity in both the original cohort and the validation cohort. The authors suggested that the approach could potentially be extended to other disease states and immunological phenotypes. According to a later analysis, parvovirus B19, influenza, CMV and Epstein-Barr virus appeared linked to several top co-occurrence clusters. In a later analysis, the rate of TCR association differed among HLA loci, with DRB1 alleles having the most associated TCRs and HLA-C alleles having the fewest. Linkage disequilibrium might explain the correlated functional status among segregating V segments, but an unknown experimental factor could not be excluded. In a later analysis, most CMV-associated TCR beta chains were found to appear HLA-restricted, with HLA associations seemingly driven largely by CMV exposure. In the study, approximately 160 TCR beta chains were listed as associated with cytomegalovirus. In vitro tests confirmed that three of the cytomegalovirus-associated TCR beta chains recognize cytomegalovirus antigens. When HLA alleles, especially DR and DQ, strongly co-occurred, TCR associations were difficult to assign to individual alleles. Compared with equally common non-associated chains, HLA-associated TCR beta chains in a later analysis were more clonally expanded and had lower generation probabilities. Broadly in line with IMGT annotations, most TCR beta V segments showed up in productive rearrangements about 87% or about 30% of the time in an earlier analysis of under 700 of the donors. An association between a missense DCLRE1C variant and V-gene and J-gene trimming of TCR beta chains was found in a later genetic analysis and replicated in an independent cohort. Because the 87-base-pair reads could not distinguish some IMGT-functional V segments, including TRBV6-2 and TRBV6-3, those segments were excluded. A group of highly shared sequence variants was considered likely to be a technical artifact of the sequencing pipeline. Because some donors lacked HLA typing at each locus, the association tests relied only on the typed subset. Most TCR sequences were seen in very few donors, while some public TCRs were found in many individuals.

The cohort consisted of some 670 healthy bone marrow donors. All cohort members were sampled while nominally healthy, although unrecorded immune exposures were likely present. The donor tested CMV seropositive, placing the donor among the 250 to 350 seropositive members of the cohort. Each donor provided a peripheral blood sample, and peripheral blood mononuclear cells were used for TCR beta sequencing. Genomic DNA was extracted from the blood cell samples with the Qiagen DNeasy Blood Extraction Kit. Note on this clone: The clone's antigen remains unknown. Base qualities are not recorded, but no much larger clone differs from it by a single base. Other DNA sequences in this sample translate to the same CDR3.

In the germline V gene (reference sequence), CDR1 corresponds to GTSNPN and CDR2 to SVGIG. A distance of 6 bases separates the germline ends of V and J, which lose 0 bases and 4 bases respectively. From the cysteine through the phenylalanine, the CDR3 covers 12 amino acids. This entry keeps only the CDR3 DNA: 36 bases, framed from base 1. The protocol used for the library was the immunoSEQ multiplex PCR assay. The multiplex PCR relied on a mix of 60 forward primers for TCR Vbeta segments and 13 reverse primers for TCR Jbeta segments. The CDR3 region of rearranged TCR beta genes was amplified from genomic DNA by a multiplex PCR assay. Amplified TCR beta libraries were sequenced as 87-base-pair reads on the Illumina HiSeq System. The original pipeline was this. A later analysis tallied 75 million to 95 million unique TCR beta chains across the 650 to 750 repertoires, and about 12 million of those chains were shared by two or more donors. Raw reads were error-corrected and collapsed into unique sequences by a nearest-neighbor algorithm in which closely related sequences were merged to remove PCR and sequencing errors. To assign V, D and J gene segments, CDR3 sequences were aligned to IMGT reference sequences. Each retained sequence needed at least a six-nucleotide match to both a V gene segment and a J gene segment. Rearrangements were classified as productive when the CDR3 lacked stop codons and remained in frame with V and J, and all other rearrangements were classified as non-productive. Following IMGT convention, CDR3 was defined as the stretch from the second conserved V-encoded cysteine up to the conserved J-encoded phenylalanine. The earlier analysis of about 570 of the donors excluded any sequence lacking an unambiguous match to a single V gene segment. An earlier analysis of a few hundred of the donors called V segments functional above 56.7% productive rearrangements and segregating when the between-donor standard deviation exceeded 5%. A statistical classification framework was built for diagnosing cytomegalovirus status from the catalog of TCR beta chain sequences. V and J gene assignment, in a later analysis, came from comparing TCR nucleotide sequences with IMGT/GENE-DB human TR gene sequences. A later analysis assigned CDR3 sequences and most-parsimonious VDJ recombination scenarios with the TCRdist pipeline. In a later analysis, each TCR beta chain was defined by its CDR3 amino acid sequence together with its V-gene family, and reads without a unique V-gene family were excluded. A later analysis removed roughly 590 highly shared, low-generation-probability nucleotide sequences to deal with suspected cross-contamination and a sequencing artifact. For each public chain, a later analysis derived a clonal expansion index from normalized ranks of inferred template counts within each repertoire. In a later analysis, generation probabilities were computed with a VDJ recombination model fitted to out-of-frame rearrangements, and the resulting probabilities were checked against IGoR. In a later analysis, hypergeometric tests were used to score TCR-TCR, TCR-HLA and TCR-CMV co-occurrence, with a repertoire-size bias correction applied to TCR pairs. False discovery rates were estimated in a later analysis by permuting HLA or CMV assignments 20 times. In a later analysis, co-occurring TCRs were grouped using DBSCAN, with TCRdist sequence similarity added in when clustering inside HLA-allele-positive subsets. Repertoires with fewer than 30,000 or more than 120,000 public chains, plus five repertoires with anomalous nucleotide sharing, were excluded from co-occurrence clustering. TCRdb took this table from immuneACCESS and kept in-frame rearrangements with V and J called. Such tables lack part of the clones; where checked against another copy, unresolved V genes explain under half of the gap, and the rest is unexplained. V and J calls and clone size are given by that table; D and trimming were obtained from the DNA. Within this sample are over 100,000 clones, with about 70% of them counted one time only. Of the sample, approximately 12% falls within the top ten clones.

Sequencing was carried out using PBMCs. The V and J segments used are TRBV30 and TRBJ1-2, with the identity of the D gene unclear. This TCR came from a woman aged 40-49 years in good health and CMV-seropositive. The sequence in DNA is TGTGCCTGGAGTGTAACAGTCTATGGCTACACCTTC. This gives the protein CAWSVTVYGYTF. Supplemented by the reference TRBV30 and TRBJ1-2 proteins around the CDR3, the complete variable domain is SQTIHQWPATLVQPVGSPLSLECTVEGTSNPNLYWYRQAAGRGLQLLFYSVGIGQISSEVPQNLSASRPQDRQFILSSKKLLLSDSGFYLCAWSVTVYGYTFGSGTRLTVV.